This T cell receptor (beta chain) is from a study of blood T cell repertoires in COVID-19. V lost 6 bases to trimming and J lost 2 bases; unmatched junction nucleotides: 7. The CDR3 sequence is 14 residues long. From germline, CDR1 is KGHSH and CDR2 LQKENI. This clone has just one count. Assay: immunoSEQ multiplex PCR; the TCRdb copy retains only in-frame clones and omits some. The sample comprises about 78,000 clones, roughly 80% of which are singletons, and more than 5% rests with the top ten. The sequence came from a man in his 60s with active or convalescent COVID-19. The chain combines TRBV18 with TRBJ2-7; TRBD1 matches at 7 bases. Sequenced sample: peripheral blood. CDR3 region: CASSARQGPYEQYF. The CDR3 coding sequence is TGTGCCAGCTCGGCCAGACAGGGTCCCTACGAGCAGTACTTC.